Many counts were recorded for the clone carrying this TCR beta chain. Antigen: not known. CDR1 SGHAT and CDR2 FQNNGV come from the germline V gene. Trimming stripped 1 base from V and 1 base from J, with 6 bases between. CDR3 length: 14 residues. Unique molecular identifier tags were affixed to discrete cDNA molecules. MiXCR was run by TCRdb on the 5' RACE reads, yielding one entry per CDR3 protein. The sample comprises 50,000 to 85,000 distinct CDR3 sequences, over 8% of which are singletons, and under 4% rests with the top ten. This sample is part of a study of early T cells in non-severe SARS-CoV-2 infection. The wider study: Whole-blood bulk RNA, unsorted, was sequenced, and chains were unpaired.

General study results and limits: A preference for anti-spike CD8 responses marked VDJdb matching, which missed private and CD4 specificities.

Sequenced sample: whole blood. The chain combines TRBV11-2 with TRBJ2-3; D perhaps matches TRBD1 (5 bases). This clonotype was obtained from an adult who was a healthcare worker with PCR-confirmed SARS-CoV-2 infection or an uninfected control (not recorded which). CDR3 DNA sequence: TGTGCCAGCAGCTTAGCACAGGGCACAGATACGCAGTATTTT. This codes for CASSLAQGTDTQYF.